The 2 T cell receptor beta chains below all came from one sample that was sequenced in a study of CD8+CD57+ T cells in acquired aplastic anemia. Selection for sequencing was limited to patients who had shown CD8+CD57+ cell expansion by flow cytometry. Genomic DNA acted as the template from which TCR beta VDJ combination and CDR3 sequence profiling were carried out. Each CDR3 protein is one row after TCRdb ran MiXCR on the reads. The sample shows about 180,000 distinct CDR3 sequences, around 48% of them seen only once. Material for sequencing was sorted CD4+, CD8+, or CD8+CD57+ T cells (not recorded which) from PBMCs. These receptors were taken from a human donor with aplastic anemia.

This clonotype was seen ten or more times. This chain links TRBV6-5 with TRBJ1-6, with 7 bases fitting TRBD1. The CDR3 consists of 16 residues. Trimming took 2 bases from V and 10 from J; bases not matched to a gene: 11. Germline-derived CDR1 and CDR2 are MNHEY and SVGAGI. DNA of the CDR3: TGTGCCAGCAGTTACCGGGGCGGCAGGGGGGGATCACCCCTCCACTTT. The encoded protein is CASSYRGGRGGSPLHF.

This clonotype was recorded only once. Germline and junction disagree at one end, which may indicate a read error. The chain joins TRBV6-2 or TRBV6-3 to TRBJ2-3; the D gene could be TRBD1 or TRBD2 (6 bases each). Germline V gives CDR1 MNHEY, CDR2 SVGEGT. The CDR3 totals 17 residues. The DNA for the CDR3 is TGTGCCGGCAGTTACCGACGGAAACAGGGAGGAAGGGATACGCAGTATTTT. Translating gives CAGSYRRKQGGRDTQYF.